The clone carrying this T cell receptor beta chain rates as medium-sized. Amplification of the TCR beta CDR3 was achieved through multiplex PCR with 32 V and 13 J primers. Using its own MiXCR run on the multiplex PCR reads, TCRdb lists one record per CDR3 protein. The data contain approximately 3,000 distinct CDR3 sequences, roughly 15% of them singletons. Unmatched junction bases numbered 2, after V lost 3 bases and J lost 9 bases. From germline, CDR1 is MNHEY and CDR2 SMNVEV (reference sequence). The CDR3 has 12 residues. This record belongs to a study of immune heterogeneity within non-small cell lung tumors. The starting template was genomic DNA from bulk tumor, approximately 600 ng per sample. Surgeons took several biopsies per primary tumor, spaced far apart, during surgery. Surgery that was curative in intent was performed on patients with untreated, newly diagnosed non-small cell lung cancer.

Material: lung tumor tissue. This rearrangement joins TRBV27 to TRBJ2-1; 7 bases agree with TRBD2. The receptor's source is a man in his fifties with non-small cell lung cancer. DNA of the CDR3: TGTGCCAGCAGTTTGGGGGGGGGTGAGCAGTTCTTC. It encodes CASSLGGGEQFF.